Listed here are 10 T cell receptor beta chains from one sample, sequenced in a study of T cells after yellow fever vaccination. TCRdb re-called the 5' RACE reads through MiXCR, storing one row per CDR3 protein. The table records around 340,000 distinct CDR3 sequences, roughly 8.7% of them present only once. The material sequenced was PBMCs, taken on the day of the first yellow fever vaccination. These receptor sequences come from a man aged 18 to 29 who received the YFV17D yellow fever vaccine.

The rearrangement links TRBV7-2 to TRBJ2-2; D gene ambiguous. CDR3 length: 17 residues. The ends were cut back, 4 bases at V and 0 bases at J, with 15 bases in the middle. CDR1 is SGHTA and CDR2 is FQGNSA in the germline V gene. In DNA, the CDR3 is TGTGCCAGCAGCTCCACACGAGTTAACGCGAACACCGGGGAGCTGTTTTTT. It codes for CASSSTRVNANTGELFF.

This clonotype was recorded a few times. CDR3 residues: CASSDPGSNSPLHF. CDR3 DNA: TGCGCCAGCAGTGATCCAGGGTCGAATTCACCCCTCCACTTT. The chain carries TRBV10-1 and TRBJ1-6; D is possibly TRBD1 (5 bases). V gave up 3 bases and J gave up 7 bases, with 10 bases separating them. This CDR3 is 14 amino acids long. Germline V gene data show CDR1 as WNHNN and CDR2 as SYGVQD (reference sequence).

This chain joins TRBV18 and TRBJ2-3, with 7 bases aligning to TRBD1. The CDR3 contains 13 residues. J was trimmed by 2 bases and V by 4 bases; bases with no gene match: 0. Germline V gene lookup returns CDR1 KGHSH and CDR2 LQKENI. CDR3 in DNA: TGTGCCAGCTCACAGGGGGCCACAGATACGCAGTATTTT. It is translated as CASSQGATDTQYF.

The J gene is TRBJ2-1, the V gene TRBV6-5; D possibly uses TRBD1 or TRBD2 (5 bases each). Germline V gives CDR1 MNHEY, CDR2 SVGAGI. The V end was cut by 4 bases, the J end by 5 bases, with 18 bases between. This CDR3 has 16 amino acids. CDR3 residues: CASSSPPRGADNEQFF. The CDR3 coding sequence is TGTGCCAGCAGTTCCCCGCCCCGGGGCGCCGACAATGAGCAGTTCTTC.

This clonotype was observed a handful of times. The genes are TRBV12-3 or TRBV12-4 and TRBJ2-3, with 9 bases matching TRBD2. The V segment lost 6 bases and the J segment 6 bases; nucleotides outside the gene matches: 10. CDR3 length: 15 residues. CDR3 in DNA: TGTGCCAGCAGCCGTTTGCGGGGGGGCCTCGATACGCAGTATTTT. Protein product: CASSRLRGGLDTQYF.

This clonotype has more than one count but fewer than ten. The gene calls are TRBV10-3 and TRBJ2-5; D ambiguous. The V gene lost 4 bases and the J gene lost 2 bases, with 8 bases spanning the gap. The CDR3 consists of 13 residues. Germline CDR1 and CDR2: ENHRY and SYGVKD. The CDR3, as DNA: TGTGCCATCAGTGGGCCAGCACAAGAGACCCAGTACTTC. Protein product: CAISGPAQETQYF.

Concerning this clonotype: One end of the junction fails to match germline, which may point to a read error. The chain is built from TRBV7-2 and TRBJ1-4; a weak D match, TRBD1 (5 bases). The length of the CDR3 is 12 residues. CDR1 is SGHTA, CDR2 FQGNSA, per germline. The CDR3 loop reads CASSLRGETLFF. The CDR3 DNA reads TGTGCCAGCAGCTTACGGGGGGAAACACTGTTTTTT.

The CDR3 spells CASSSRGGNNEQFF. CDR3 bases: TGTGCCAGCAGCAGTAGGGGGGGGAATAATGAGCAGTTCTTC. The rearrangement uses TRBV11-3 and TRBJ2-1; a weak D match, TRBD2 (7 bases). The CDR3 contains 14 residues. Germline V gives CDR1 SGHNT, CDR2 YENEEA. The ends were cut back, 5 bases at V and 7 bases at J, with 15 bases in the middle.

There are a few counts of this clonotype. The gene calls are TRBV18 and TRBJ1-3; 7 bases line up with TRBD1. Trimming removed 3 bases from V and 0 bases from J; junction bases left unmatched: 5. Germline assignment: CDR1 KGHSH and CDR2 LQKENI. There are 16 residues in the CDR3. The DNA of the CDR3 is TGTGCCAGCTCACCCAGAGACAGGGCCTCTGGAAACACCATATATTTT. The encoded protein is CASSPRDRASGNTIYF.

This clonotype occurred a few times. The rearrangement joins TRBV5-1 to TRBJ2-7, with 10 positions matching TRBD1. V lost 6 bases and J lost 3; bases outside the gene matches: 6. Germline loops: CDR1 SGHRS, CDR2 YFSETQ. This CDR3 contains 14 residues. CDR3 sequence reads: CASTRTGGGYEQYF. Here the CDR3 DNA reads TGCGCCAGCACCCGGACAGGGGGAGGCTACGAGCAGTACTTC.